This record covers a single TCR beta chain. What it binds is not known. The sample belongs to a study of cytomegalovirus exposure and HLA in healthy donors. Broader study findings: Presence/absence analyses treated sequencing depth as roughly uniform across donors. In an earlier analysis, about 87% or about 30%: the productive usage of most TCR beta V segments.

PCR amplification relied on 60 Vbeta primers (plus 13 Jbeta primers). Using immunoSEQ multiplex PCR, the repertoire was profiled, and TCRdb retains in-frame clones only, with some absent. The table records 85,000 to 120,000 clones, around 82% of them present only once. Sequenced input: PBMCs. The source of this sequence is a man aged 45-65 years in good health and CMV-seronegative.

CDR3 protein: CSVASYGYTF. In DNA, the CDR3 is TGCAGTGTGGCTTCCTATGGCTACACCTTC. This chain links TRBV20-1 with TRBJ1-2; D remains unclear. Germline loops: CDR1 DFQATT, CDR2 SNEGSKA (reference sequence). This CDR3 is built from 10 residues. V lost 7 bases and J lost 4, with 7 bases in between.